Presented here are 28 T cell receptor beta chains from one specimen sequenced in a study of early T cells in non-severe SARS-CoV-2 infection. TCRdb re-called the 5' RACE reads with MiXCR, one entry per CDR3 protein. This sample has about 45,000 distinct CDR3 sequences, with roughly 11% found just once. The sequenced material came from whole blood. These receptors all come from an adult who was a healthcare worker with PCR-confirmed SARS-CoV-2 infection or an uninfected control (not recorded which).

This clonotype turned up a few times. This sequence joins TRBV12-3 or TRBV12-4 and TRBJ2-3, with D possibly being TRBD2 (6 bases). The CDR3 is 15 amino acids. V lost 2 bases to trimming and J lost 2 bases, with 11 bases between them. Here the CDR3 reads CASSLYGGYTDTQYF. The CDR3 DNA follows: TGTGCCAGCAGTTTATACGGAGGGTACACAGATACGCAGTATTTT.

This sequence joins TRBV2 and TRBJ1-6; D gene ambiguous. The germline CDR1 and CDR2 sequences are SNHLY and FYNNEI. V was pared by 10 bases and J by 11 bases, with 15 bases between. CDR3 length equals 12 residues. The CDR3 region is CAISGILTPLHF. CDR3 bases: TGTGCCATCAGCGGGATCCTGACACCCCTCCACTTT.

In this sample, this clonotype turned up many times. The chain combines TRBV9 with TRBJ2-6; the D gene could be TRBD1 or TRBD2 (5 bases each). The CDR3 is 14 residues long. Germline V gives CDR1 SGDLS, CDR2 YYNGEE. The V end was cut by 2 bases, the J end by 3 bases, with 6 bases between. For the CDR3, the DNA is TGTGCCAGCAGCGTTGGGGGTGGGGCCAACGTCCTGACTTTC. It translates to CASSVGGGANVLTF.

There are many counts of this clonotype. The rearrangement uses TRBV7-8 and TRBJ2-7, with 11 bases matching TRBD2. The CDR3 spans 15 residues. Per germline, CDR1 SGHVS and CDR2 FQNEAQ. The trim removed 5 bases at V and 2 bases at J, leaving 5 bases unmatched. This CDR3 is CASSAPGLAAYEQYF. CDR3 sequence (DNA): TGTGCCAGCAGCGCTCCGGGACTAGCGGCCTACGAGCAGTACTTC.

Only a few counts were recorded for this clonotype. The rearrangement links TRBV4-3 to TRBJ2-1, with 16 bases that match TRBD2. CDR3 length equals 21 residues. The germline V gene encodes CDR1 LGHNA and CDR2 YSLEER. Unmatched junction bases numbered 12, after V lost 1 base and J lost 3 bases. The CDR3 protein is CASSQAGKGLAGGPLYNEQFF. The DNA of the CDR3 is TGCGCCAGCAGCCAAGCTGGAAAGGGACTAGCGGGAGGGCCGCTCTACAATGAGCAGTTCTTC.

The chain couples TRBV29-1 to TRBJ1-2; no reliable D call. CDR3 length equals 11 residues. Between the trimmed V and J ends, which lost 3 bases and 3 bases, there was a span of 5 bases. CDR1 and CDR2 (germline): SQVTM, ANQGSEA. The CDR3: CSVDKHYGYTF. CDR3 DNA: TGCAGCGTTGACAAACACTATGGCTACACCTTC.

This clonotype was seen ten or more times. V gene TRBV18 combines with J gene TRBJ1-2; no definite D call. This CDR3 region has 15 residues. Trimming took 0 bases from V and 2 from J, leaving 10 bases between them. Per germline, CDR1 KGHSH and CDR2 LQKENI. In nucleotides, the CDR3 is TGTGCCAGCTCACCACCGGCGGGGTGGAACTATGGCTACACCTTC. It translates to CASSPPAGWNYGYTF.

The chain is built from TRBV20-1 and TRBJ2-5; TRBD1 might be the D (6 bases). The CDR3 covers 13 residues. CDR1 and CDR2 (germline): DFQATT, SNEGSKA (reference sequence). CDR3 in DNA: TGCAGCGCCGCCAGGGACAACCAAGAGACCCAGTACTTC. It is translated as CSAARDNQETQYF.

There are a few counts of this clonotype. This rearrangement joins TRBV4-3 to TRBJ2-1, with unresolved D. The V end lost 3 bases, the J end lost 4 bases, and 13 bases lay between the germline ends. Germline loops: CDR1 LGHNA, CDR2 YSLEER. The CDR3 extends over 15 amino acids. The CDR3 DNA sequence: TGCGCCAGCAGCCACGTAGCTAGACCGTACAATGAGCAGTTCTTC. The encoded protein is CASSHVARPYNEQFF.

This chain connects TRBV28 to TRBJ1-1; D perhaps matches TRBD1 (5 bases). The germline V gene has CDR1 MDHEN and CDR2 SYDVKM. Trimming shortened V by 8 bases and J by 5 bases, and 15 bases separated the two germline ends. This CDR3 contains 13 residues. The CDR3 coding sequence is TGTGCCAGCGTGCAGGGATTAGGGACTGAAGCTTTCTTT. Protein product: CASVQGLGTEAFF.

The chain combines TRBV16 with TRBJ2-1; 10 nucleotides align to TRBD1. Per the germline V gene, CDR1 is KGHSY and CDR2 is FQNENV. CDR3 length: 16 residues. The ends lost 3 bases at V and 4 bases at J; junction bases unmatched: 6. The CDR3 bases are TGTGCCAGCAGCCACCGACAGGGGGCAGGGTACAATGAGCAGTTCTTC. Protein: CASSHRQGAGYNEQFF.

This clonotype was seen a few times. The chain joins TRBV7-2 to TRBJ2-7; D is perhaps TRBD1 (6 bases). The ends were cut back, 5 bases at V and 3 bases at J, with 26 bases in the middle. This CDR3 has 18 residues. The germline V gene encodes CDR1 SGHTA and CDR2 FQGNSA. As DNA, the CDR3 is TGTGCCAGCAGCCAAGTCGAACTTCTGGGGGCTAGTTTCTACGAGCAGTACTTC. This encodes CASSQVELLGASFYEQYF.

There are many counts of this clonotype. The gene calls are TRBV20-1 and TRBJ2-7; TRBD1 aligns across 8 bases. Germline values: CDR1 DFQATT, CDR2 SNEGSKA (reference sequence). V lost 1 base, J lost 3 bases, and 8 bases stayed unmatched. The CDR3 sequence is 15 residues long. As DNA, the CDR3 is TGCAGTGCTAGAGGGATACGGGACAGGAACTACGAGCAGTACTTC. Its protein product is CSARGIRDRNYEQYF.

In the case of this clonotype: A much larger clone is a single base away; this may be a read error. This sequence joins TRBV2 and TRBJ2-3; D not certain. V lost 5 bases, J lost 2 bases, and 2 bases lay in between. Germline V CDR1 and CDR2: SNHLY, FYNNEI. The CDR3 covers 11 residues. The CDR3 bases are TGTGCCAGCAGTCCCACAGATACGCAGTATTTT. Amino acid sequence: CASSPTDTQYF.

The V call is TRBV11-2, the J call TRBJ2-1; unclear D gene. Germline CDR1 reads SGHAT; CDR2 reads FQNNGV. CDR3 size: 14 residues. With 2 bases removed from V and 7 bases from J, the gap between germline ends came to 12 bases. As DNA, the CDR3 is TGTGCCAGCAGCTTAAACCTTTTTGGGAATGAGCAGTTCTTC. Residues: CASSLNLFGNEQFF.

The chain links TRBV28 to TRBJ2-7, with 11 bases lining up with TRBD1. Trimming removed 5 bases from V and 3 bases from J; junction bases left unmatched: 9. Germline CDR1 MDHEN, CDR2 SYDVKM. The CDR3 contains 16 residues. The CDR3 reads CASSPPGGTGGYEQYF. CDR3 DNA: TGTGCCAGCAGTCCTCCTGGTGGGACAGGGGGCTACGAGCAGTACTTC. Full variable domain (rest looked up from reference TRBV28 and TRBJ2-7): DVKVTQSSRYLVKRTGEKVFLECVQDMDHENMFWYRQDPGLGLRLIYFSYDVKMKEKGDIPEGYSVSREKKERFSLILESASTNQTSMYLCASSPPGGTGGYEQYFGPGTRLTVT.

This clonotype was seen repeatedly, ten times or more. The V and J genes are TRBV27 and TRBJ1-6, with 8 positions matching TRBD1. The CDR3 covers 16 residues. V lost 4 bases, J lost 7 bases, and 9 bases stayed unmatched. Germline lookup yields CDR1 MNHEY and CDR2 SMNVEV (reference sequence). CDR3 coding DNA: TGTGCCAGCAGTTCCATGACCGGGACAGGAAATTCACCCCTCCACTTT. Its protein product is CASSSMTGTGNSPLHF.

CDR3 coding DNA: TGTGCCAGCAGCTTAGGAAGCGGACTAGCGGGAGCGTACAATGAGCAGTTCTTC. It codes for CASSLGSGLAGAYNEQFF. V usage is TRBV7-6 and J usage is TRBJ2-1; 13 nucleotides align to TRBD2. Germline CDR1 is SGHVS and CDR2 is FNYEAQ. This CDR3 is built from 18 residues. V was pared by 1 base and J by 4 bases, with 7 bases of the junction left unmatched.

This clonotype was counted ten times or more. V usage is TRBV28 and J usage is TRBJ2-1, with a tentative D call TRBD2 (5 bases). CDR3 length: 15 residues. Trimming took 6 bases from V and 0 from J, leaving 12 bases between them. Germline-derived CDR1 and CDR2 are MDHEN and SYDVKM. DNA of the CDR3: TGTGCCAGCAGCCGATCGGGGAGCTCCTACAATGAGCAGTTCTTC. Translation gives CASSRSGSSYNEQFF.

This clonotype appeared many times. This chain connects TRBV24-1 to TRBJ2-5; weak D call: TRBD1 (5 bases). Germline V gene sequence: CDR1 KGHDR, CDR2 SFDVKD. The CDR3 runs to 13 residues. Trimming took off 5 bases at V and 5 bases at J, with 11 bases between the two ends. The CDR3 loop reads CATSAQVTETQYF. The CDR3 DNA reads TGTGCCACCAGTGCACAGGTGACGGAGACCCAGTACTTC.

The sample holds many counts of this clonotype. V and J are TRBV14 and TRBJ2-4; D is unresolved. Trimming took off 3 bases at V and 9 bases at J, with 12 bases between the two ends. This CDR3 spans 13 amino acids. CDR1 and CDR2 from the germline V gene are SGHDN and FVKESK. The CDR3 spells CASSQLRVSIQYF. The CDR3 DNA reads TGTGCCAGCAGCCAGTTAAGAGTTAGCATTCAGTACTTC.

This clonotype was detected ten times or more. This chain links TRBV6-5 with TRBJ2-7; tentatively, D is TRBD1 (6 bases). The V end was cut by 4 bases, the J end by 3 bases, with 10 bases between. Per germline, CDR1 MNHEY and CDR2 SVGAGI. This CDR3 is 13 amino acids long. CDR3 coding DNA: TGTGCCAGCAGTTTTGGACAGTACTACGAGCAGTACTTC. This codes for CASSFGQYYEQYF.

This clonotype has at least ten counts. Written as DNA, the CDR3 is TGTGCCAGCAGCCAAGATGACGGGAGCACTGAAGCTTTCTTT. This translates into CASSQDDGSTEAFF. The rearrangement joins TRBV3-1 to TRBJ1-1; D uncertain. Germline CDR1 LGHDT, CDR2 YNNKEL (reference sequence). The CDR3 length is 14 residues. V was clipped by 0 bases and J by 4 bases, with 9 bases between them. Variable domain in full (rest from reference TRBV3-1 and TRBJ1-1): DTAVSQTPKYLVTQMGNDKSIKCEQNLGHDTMYWYKQDSKKFLKIMFSYNNKELIINETVPNRFSPKSPDKAHLNLHINSLELGDSAVYFCASSQDDGSTEAFFGQGTRLTVV.

This clonotype was detected ten times or more. DNA of the CDR3: TGTGCCAGCAGTATGTCCAATCAGCCCCAGCATTTT. This encodes CASSMSNQPQHF. This chain connects TRBV25-1 to TRBJ1-5; D uncertain. V lost 5 bases, J lost 3 bases, and 5 bases lay in between. The germline V gene encodes CDR1 MGHDK and CDR2 SYGVNS. CDR3 length: 12 amino acids.

The chain carries TRBV28 and TRBJ1-5; 7 bases match TRBD1. CDR1 and CDR2 from the germline V gene are MDHEN and SYDVKM. J was trimmed by 1 base and V by 3 bases; bases with no gene match: 6. The CDR3 length is 16 residues. CDR3 sequence: CASSFGRGPSNQPQHF. The CDR3 nucleotides read TGTGCCAGCAGTTTCGGAAGGGGGCCGAGCAATCAGCCCCAGCATTTT. The variable domain in full, with the rest retrieved from reference TRBV28 and TRBJ1-5, is DVKVTQSSRYLVKRTGEKVFLECVQDMDHENMFWYRQDPGLGLRLIYFSYDVKMKEKGDIPEGYSVSREKKERFSLILESASTNQTSMYLCASSFGRGPSNQPQHFGDGTRLSIL.

Many counts were recorded for this clonotype. The genes are TRBV6-5 and TRBJ2-1; TRBD2 agrees at 8 bases. In germline, CDR1 is MNHEY, CDR2 SVGAGI. This CDR3 comprises 18 residues. J was trimmed by 7 bases and V by 2 bases; bases with no gene match: 16. This CDR3 reads CASSYVKSSGGPWNEQFF. The DNA of the CDR3 is TGTGCCAGCAGTTACGTAAAGAGCTCGGGAGGGCCCTGGAATGAGCAGTTCTTC.

In this sample, this clonotype turned up many times. The chain joins TRBV20-1 to TRBJ1-2, with D maybe TRBD1 (5 bases). Deletions cut 4 bases from V and 7 bases from J, with 19 bases between. The CDR3 extends over 14 amino acids. Germline CDR1 and CDR2: DFQATT and SNEGSKA (reference sequence). DNA for the CDR3: TGCAGTGCTATATCCGGGGCGGGGGAGACTGGCTACACCTTC. It encodes CSAISGAGETGYTF.

The chain combines TRBV6-2 or TRBV6-3 with TRBJ1-1, with D uncertain. The germline V gene has CDR1 MNHEY and CDR2 SVGEGT. V lost 9 bases to trimming and J lost 0 bases, with 8 bases between them. The CDR3 contains 12 residues. This CDR3 is CASGRMNTEAFF. The CDR3 DNA sequence: TGTGCCAGTGGGAGGATGAACACTGAAGCTTTCTTT.